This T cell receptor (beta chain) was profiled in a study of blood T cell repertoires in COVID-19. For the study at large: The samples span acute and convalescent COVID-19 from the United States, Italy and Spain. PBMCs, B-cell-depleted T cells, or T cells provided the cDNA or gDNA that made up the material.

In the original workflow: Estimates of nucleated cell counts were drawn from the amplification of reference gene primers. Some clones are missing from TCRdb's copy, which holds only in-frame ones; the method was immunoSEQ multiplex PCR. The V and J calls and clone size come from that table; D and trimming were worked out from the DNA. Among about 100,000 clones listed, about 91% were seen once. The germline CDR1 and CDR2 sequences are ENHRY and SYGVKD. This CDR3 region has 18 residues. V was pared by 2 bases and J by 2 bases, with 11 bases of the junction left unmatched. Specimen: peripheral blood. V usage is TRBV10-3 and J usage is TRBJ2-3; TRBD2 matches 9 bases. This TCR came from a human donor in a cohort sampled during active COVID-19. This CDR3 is CAISEPYEAGGHTDTQYF. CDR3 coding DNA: TGTGCCATCAGTGAGCCTTACGAGGCGGGAGGGCACACAGATACGCAGTATTTT.